This T cell receptor (beta chain) was identified in a study of OX40 agonist ivuxolimab in advanced cancers. Study-level points and caveats: More expanded clones were found, on average, in CD8+ than in CD4+ T cells.

The CDR3 has 15 amino acids. Trimming took off 1 base at V and 5 bases at J, with 12 bases between the two ends. CDR1 and CDR2 (germline): SGHTA, FQGNSA. As to this clone: Its cognate antigen is unknown.

Autoimmune disease history or systemic immunosuppression disqualified patients. Libraries were prepared by immunoSEQ multiplex PCR; TCRdb keeps only in-frame clonotypes and omits some of them. The sample lists tens of thousands of clones, roughly 80% seen once, with around 1.3% in the top ten. This receptor was identified in an adult with an advanced solid tumor such as melanoma, head and neck, liver or kidney cancer. Here the sequenced sample was CD4+ or CD8+ T cells sorted from blood, taken in a trial of the OX40 agonist ivuxolimab. The chain is built from TRBV7-2 and TRBJ1-5, with a tentative D call TRBD1 (5 bases). This CDR3 is CASSLVYDRYQPQHF. In DNA form, the CDR3 reads TGTGCCAGCAGCTTAGTTTATGACAGATATCAGCCCCAGCATTTT.